Many counts were recorded for the clone carrying this T cell receptor (beta chain). Its antigen is undetermined. In TCRdb, the 5' RACE reads were re-called with MiXCR into one record per CDR3 protein. The repertoire consists of tens of thousands of distinct CDR3 sequences, with approximately 5.9% occurring once and the leading ten covering over 6%. The entry originates in a study of early T cells in non-severe SARS-CoV-2 infection. Findings and caveats of the study: CD4 and private specificities were missed by VDJdb matching, which favored anti-spike CD8 responses.

This TCR came from an adult who was a healthcare worker with PCR-confirmed SARS-CoV-2 infection or an uninfected control (not recorded which). The source material was whole blood, sampled at baseline.

The CDR3 spells CASSESRGEAFF. CDR3 sequence (DNA): TGTGCCAGCAGTGAATCTAGGGGAGAAGCTTTCTTT. The rearrangement uses TRBV2 and TRBJ1-1; D may be TRBD1 (5 bases). Germline loops: CDR1 SNHLY, CDR2 FYNNEI. This CDR3 contains 12 residues. V gave up 2 bases and J gave up 8 bases, with 9 bases separating them. The full variable domain, its missing parts supplied by reference TRBV2 and TRBJ1-1, is EPEVTQTPSHQVTQMGQEVILRCVPISNHLYFYWYRQILGQKVEFLVSFYNNEISEKSEIFDDQFSVERPDGSNFTLKIRSTKLEDSAMYFCASSESRGEAFFGQGTRLTVV.